Shown below are 9 T cell receptor beta chains from a single sample sequenced in a study of cytomegalovirus exposure and HLA in healthy donors (TCRdb year 2017). Libraries were made using the immunoSEQ multiplex PCR assay. For the multiplex PCR, a mixture combining 60 forward primers for TCR Vbeta segments and 13 reverse primers for TCR Jbeta segments was used. TCRdb limited this immuneACCESS table to in-frame rearrangements with V and J called. A share of clones is missing; checked studies link under half to unresolved V genes, and the rest is unexplained. The sample data list roughly 110,000 clones, and approximately 79% of these were observed just once. The ten largest account for 3% to 4% of the sample. The sample was PBMCs. These receptors all come from a man aged 55 to 70 in good health and CMV-seronegative.

The V gene is TRBV23-1, the J gene TRBJ1-1; D may be TRBD1 (6 bases). TRBV23-1 is given ORF status, its function remaining uncertain. Trimming took off 4 bases at V and 8 bases at J, with 17 bases between the two ends. The CDR3 totals 14 residues. The CDR3 bases are TGCGCCAGCAGTCCGGCAGGGGCAGGTCCCGAAGCTTTCTTT. It translates to CASSPAGAGPEAFF.

The chain links TRBV7-6 to TRBJ2-2; maybe TRBD2 (6 bases). Germline CDR1 SGHVS, CDR2 FNYEAQ. The CDR3 has 15 residues. V dropped 4 bases and J dropped 2 bases, with 11 bases sitting between them. The CDR3 is CASSSGGPNTGELFF. CDR3 coding DNA: TGTGCCAGCAGCTCCGGGGGACCAAACACCGGGGAGCTGTTTTTT.

This clone was seen a single time. The chain recombines TRBV5-1 with TRBJ2-2; no reliable D call. The germline CDR1 and CDR2 sequences are SGHRS and YFSETQ. Trimming stripped 0 bases from V and 7 bases from J, with 13 bases between. CDR3 size: 15 residues. The CDR3 is CASSLAWAGHGELFF. CDR3 nucleotides: TGCGCCAGCAGCTTGGCTTGGGCTGGGCACGGGGAGCTGTTTTTT.

This clone has a single count. The chain joins TRBV6-5 to TRBJ1-2; perhaps TRBD1 as D (5 bases). V was pared by 2 bases and J by 7 bases, with 11 bases between. Germline V gene lookup returns CDR1 MNHEY and CDR2 SVGAGI. CDR3 length equals 13 residues. This CDR3 reads CASSYGDQGGYTF. The CDR3, as DNA: TGTGCCAGCAGTTACGGGGATCAGGGTGGCTACACCTTC.

The chain carries TRBV2 and TRBJ2-7; maybe TRBD1 (6 bases). V lost 7 bases and J 4 bases, leaving 14 bases between the germline ends. The CDR3 runs 13 residues. Germline assignment: CDR1 SNHLY and CDR2 FYNNEI. CDR3 coding DNA: TGTGCCAGCAAACGTAACAGGGAATACGAGCAGTACTTC. This codes for CASKRNREYEQYF.

The J gene is TRBJ1-1, the V gene TRBV7-7; 8 nucleotides align to TRBD1. Trimming at V came to 7 bases and at J to 4 bases, leaving 17 bases not matched to a gene. CDR3 length: 17 amino acids. The germline V gene has CDR1 SSHAT and CDR2 FNYEAQ (reference sequence). The CDR3 reads CASKPVAPGQAFTEAFF. The CDR3 coding sequence is TGTGCCAGCAAACCCGTAGCTCCGGGACAGGCGTTCACTGAAGCTTTCTTT.

There are a few counts of this clone. This sequence joins TRBV4-3 and TRBJ2-7; D is perhaps TRBD2 (7 bases). This CDR3 has 16 residues. V lost 4 bases and J lost 1, with 17 bases in between. Germline CDR1 reads LGHNA; CDR2 reads YSLEER. This chain's CDR3 is CASSLEQGGGSYEQYF. CDR3 DNA sequence: TGCGCCAGCAGCCTAGAGCAGGGAGGGGGTTCCTACGAGCAGTACTTC.

This clone was seen a handful of times. The rearrangement uses TRBV7-7 and TRBJ2-5; 7 nucleotides match TRBD2. Germline loops: CDR1 SSHAT, CDR2 FNYEAQ (reference sequence). Trimming took 5 bases from V and 5 from J; bases not matched to a gene: 5. The CDR3 is 13 amino acids. Here the CDR3 reads CASSRDYSETQYF. Written as DNA, the CDR3 is TGTGCCAGCAGCCGGGACTATTCGGAGACCCAGTACTTC. The entire variable domain, with the rest obtained from reference TRBV7-7 and TRBJ2-5, is as follows: GAGVSQSPRYKVTKRGQDVTLRCDPISSHATLYWYQQALGQGPEFLTYFNYEAQPDKSGLPSDRFSAERPEGSISTLTIQRTEQRDSAMYRCASSRDYSETQYFGPGTRLLVL.

V and J are TRBV9 and TRBJ1-5; the match to TRBD1 covers 7 bases. CDR1 SGDLS and CDR2 YYNGEE come from the germline V gene. With V trimmed by 0 bases and J by 7 bases, 13 bases remained unmatched. The CDR3 sequence is 17 residues long. CDR3: CASSVEGARGLVQPQHF. Written as DNA, the CDR3 is TGTGCCAGCAGCGTAGAGGGGGCGCGGGGCCTTGTCCAGCCCCAGCATTTT.